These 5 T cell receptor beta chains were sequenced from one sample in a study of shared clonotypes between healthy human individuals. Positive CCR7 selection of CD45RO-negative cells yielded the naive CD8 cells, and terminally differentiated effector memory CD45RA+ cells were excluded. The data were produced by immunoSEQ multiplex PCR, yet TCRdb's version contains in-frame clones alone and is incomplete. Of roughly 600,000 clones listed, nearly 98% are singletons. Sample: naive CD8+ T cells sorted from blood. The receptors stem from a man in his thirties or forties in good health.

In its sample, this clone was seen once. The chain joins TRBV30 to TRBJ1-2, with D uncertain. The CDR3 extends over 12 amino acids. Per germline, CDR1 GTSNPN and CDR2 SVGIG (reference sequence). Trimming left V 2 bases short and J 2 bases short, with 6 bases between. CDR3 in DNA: TGTGCCTGGAGTATGGAGAACTATGGCTACACCTTC. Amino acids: CAWSMENYGYTF.

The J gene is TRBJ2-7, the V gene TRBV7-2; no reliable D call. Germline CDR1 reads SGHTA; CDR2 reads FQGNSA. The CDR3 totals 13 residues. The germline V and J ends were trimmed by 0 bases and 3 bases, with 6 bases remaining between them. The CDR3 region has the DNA TGTGCCAGCAGCTTAGCTATAATCTACGAGCAGTACTTC. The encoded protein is CASSLAIIYEQYF.

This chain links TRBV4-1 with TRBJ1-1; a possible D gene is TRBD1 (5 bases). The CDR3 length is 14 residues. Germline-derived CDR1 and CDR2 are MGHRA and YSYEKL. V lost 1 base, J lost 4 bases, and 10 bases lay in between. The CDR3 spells CASSQGGGVTEAFF. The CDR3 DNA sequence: TGCGCCAGCAGCCAAGGCGGGGGAGTCACTGAAGCTTTCTTT.

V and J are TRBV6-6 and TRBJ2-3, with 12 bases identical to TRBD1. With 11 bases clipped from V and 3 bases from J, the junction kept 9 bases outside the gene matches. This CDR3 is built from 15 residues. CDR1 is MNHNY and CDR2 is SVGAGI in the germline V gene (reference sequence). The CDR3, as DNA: TGTGCCGCCCTGGGGACAGGGGGCTGGACAGATACGCAGTATTTT. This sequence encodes CAALGTGGWTDTQYF.

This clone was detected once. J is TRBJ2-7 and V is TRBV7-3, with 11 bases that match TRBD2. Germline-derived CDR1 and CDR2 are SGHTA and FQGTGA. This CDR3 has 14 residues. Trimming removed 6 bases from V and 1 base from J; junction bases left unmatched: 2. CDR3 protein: CASSLAGGSYEQYF. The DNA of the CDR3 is TGTGCCAGCAGTCTAGCGGGAGGATCCTACGAGCAGTACTTC.